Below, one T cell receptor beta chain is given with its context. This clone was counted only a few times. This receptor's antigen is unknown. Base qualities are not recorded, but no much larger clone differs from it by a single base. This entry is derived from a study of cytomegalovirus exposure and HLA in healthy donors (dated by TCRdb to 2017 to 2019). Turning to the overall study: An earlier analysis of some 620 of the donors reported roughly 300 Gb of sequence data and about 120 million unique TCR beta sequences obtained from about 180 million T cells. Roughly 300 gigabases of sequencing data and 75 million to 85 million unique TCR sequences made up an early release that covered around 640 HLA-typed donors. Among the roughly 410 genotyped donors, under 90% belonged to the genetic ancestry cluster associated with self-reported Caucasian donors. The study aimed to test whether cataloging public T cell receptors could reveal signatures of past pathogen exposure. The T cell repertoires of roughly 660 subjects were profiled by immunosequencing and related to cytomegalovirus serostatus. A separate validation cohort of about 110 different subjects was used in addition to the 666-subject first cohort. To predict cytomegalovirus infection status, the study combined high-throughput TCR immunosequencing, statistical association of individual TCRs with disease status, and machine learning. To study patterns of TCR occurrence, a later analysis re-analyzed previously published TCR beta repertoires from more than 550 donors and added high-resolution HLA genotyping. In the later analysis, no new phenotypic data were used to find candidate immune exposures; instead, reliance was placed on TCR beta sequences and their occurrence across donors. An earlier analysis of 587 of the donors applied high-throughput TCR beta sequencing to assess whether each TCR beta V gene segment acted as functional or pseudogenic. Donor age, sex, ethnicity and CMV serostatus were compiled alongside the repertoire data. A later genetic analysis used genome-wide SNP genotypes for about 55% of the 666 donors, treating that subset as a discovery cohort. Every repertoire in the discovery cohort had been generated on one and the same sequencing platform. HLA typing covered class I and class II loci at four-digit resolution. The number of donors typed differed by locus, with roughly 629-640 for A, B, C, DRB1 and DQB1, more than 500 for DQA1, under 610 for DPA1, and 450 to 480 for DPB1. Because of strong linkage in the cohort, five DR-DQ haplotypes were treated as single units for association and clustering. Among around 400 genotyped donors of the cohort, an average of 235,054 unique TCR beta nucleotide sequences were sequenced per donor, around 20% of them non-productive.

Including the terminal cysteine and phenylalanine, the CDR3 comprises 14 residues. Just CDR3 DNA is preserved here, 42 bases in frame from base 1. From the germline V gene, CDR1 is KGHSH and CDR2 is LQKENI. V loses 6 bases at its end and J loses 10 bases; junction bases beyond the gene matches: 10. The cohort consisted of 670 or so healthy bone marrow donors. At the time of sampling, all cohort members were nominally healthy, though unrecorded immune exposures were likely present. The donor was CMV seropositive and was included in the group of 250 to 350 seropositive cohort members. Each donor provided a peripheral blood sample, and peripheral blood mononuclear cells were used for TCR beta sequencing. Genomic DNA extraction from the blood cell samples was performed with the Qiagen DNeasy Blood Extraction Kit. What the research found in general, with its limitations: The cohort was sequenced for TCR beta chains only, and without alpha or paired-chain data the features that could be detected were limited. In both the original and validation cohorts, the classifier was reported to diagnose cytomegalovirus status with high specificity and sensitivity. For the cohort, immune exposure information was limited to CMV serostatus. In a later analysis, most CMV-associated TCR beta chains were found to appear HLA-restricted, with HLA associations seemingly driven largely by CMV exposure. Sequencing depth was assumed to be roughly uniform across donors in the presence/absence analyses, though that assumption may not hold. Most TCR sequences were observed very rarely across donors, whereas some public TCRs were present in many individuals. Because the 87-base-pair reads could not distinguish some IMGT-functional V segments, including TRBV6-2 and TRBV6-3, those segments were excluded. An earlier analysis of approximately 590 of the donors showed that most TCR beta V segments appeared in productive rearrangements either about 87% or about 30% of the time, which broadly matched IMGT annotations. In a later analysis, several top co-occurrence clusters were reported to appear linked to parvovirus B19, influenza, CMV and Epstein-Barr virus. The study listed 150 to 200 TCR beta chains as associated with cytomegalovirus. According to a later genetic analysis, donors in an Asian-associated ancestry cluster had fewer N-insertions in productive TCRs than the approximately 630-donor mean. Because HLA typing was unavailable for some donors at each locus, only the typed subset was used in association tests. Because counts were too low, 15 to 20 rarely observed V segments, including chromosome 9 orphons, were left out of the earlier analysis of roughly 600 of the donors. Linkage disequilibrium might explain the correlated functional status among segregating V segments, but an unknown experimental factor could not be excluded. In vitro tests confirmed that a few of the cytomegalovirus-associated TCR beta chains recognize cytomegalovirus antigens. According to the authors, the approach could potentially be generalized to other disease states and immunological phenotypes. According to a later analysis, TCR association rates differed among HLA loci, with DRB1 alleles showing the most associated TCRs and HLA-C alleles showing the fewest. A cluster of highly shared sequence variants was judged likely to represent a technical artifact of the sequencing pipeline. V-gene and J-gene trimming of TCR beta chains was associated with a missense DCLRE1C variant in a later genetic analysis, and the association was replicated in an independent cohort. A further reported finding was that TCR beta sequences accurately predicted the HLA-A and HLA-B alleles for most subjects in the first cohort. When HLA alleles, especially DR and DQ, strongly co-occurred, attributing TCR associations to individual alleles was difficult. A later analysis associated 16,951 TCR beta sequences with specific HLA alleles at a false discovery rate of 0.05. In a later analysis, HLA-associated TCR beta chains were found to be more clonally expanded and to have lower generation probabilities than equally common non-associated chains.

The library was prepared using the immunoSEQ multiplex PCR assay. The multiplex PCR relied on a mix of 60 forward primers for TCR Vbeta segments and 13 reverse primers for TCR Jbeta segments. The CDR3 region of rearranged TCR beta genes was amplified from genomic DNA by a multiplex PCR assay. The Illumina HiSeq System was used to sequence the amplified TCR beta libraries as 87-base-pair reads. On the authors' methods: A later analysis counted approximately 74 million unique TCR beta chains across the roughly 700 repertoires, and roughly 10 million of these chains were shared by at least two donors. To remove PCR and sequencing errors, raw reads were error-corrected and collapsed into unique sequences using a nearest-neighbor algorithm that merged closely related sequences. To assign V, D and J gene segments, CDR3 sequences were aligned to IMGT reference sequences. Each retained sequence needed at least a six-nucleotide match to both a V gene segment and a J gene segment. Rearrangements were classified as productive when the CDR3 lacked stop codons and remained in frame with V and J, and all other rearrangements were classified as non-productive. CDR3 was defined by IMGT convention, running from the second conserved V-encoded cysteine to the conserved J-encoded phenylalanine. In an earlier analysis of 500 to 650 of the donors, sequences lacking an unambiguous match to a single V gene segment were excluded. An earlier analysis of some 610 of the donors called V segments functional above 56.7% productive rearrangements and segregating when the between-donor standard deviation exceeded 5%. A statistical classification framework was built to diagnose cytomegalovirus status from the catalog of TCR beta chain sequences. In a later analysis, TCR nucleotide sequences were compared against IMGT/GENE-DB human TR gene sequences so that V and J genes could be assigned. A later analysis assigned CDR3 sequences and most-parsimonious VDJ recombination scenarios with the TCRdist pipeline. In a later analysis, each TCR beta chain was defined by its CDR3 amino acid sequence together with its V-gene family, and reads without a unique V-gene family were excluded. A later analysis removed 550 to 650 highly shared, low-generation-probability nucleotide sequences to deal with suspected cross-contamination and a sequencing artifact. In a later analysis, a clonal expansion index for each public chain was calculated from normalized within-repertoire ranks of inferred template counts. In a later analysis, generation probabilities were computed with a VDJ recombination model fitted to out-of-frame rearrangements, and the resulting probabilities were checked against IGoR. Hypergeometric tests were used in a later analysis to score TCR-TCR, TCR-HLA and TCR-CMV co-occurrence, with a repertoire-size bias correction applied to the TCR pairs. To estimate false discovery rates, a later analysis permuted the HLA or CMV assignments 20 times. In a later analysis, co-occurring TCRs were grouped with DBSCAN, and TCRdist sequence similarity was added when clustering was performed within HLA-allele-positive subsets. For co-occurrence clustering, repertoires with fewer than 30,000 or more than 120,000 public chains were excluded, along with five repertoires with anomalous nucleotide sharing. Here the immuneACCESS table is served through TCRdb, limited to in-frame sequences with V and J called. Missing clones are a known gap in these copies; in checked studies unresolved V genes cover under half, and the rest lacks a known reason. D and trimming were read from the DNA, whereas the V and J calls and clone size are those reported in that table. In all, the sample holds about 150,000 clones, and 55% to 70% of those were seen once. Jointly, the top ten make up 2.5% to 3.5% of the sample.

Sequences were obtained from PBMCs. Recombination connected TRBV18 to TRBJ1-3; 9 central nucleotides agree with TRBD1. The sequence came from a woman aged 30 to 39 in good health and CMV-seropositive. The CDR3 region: CASSTSGTGITIYF. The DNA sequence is TGTGCCAGCTCGACCTCCGGGACAGGGATAACCATATATTTT. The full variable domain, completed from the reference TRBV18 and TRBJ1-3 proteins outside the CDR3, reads NAGVMQNPRHLVRRRGQEARLRCSPMKGHSHVYWYRQLPEEGLKFMVYLQKENIIDESGMPKERFSAEFPKEGPSILRIQQVVRGDSAAYFCASSTSGTGITIYFGEGSWLTVV.